This entry is about one TCR beta chain. The CDR3 extends over 19 amino acids. Per germline, CDR1 LNHNV and CDR2 YYDKDF (reference sequence). J gave up 0 bases and V 0 bases, and 11 bases lay outside the gene matches. The TCRbeta library was prepared with unique molecular identifiers. From the PCR reads, TCRdb called clonotypes with MiXCR, one entry per CDR3 protein. Here the sample spans about 640,000 distinct CDR3 sequences, over 15% being singletons. The data belong to a study of T-cell reconstitution after alpha-beta-depleted transplantation in children. This sample comprised PBMCs from the stem cell graft donor, obtained from the stem cell graft. The sequence derives from a human donor who donated a stem cell graft to a child with acute myeloid leukemia. The chain recombines TRBV15 with TRBJ1-5, with 7 bases matching TRBD1. In nucleotides, the CDR3 is TGTGCCACCAGCAGAGATTTATCGAGGACAGGCTATAGCAATCAGCCCCAGCATTTT. This translates into CATSRDLSRTGYSNQPQHF. The full variable domain, completed using reference TRBV15 and TRBJ1-5, is DAMVIQNPRYQVTQFGKPVTLSCSQTLNHNVMYWYQQKSSQAPKLLFHYYDKDFNNEADTPDNFQSRRPNTSFCFLDIRSPGLGDTAMYLCATSRDLSRTGYSNQPQHFGDGTRLSIL.